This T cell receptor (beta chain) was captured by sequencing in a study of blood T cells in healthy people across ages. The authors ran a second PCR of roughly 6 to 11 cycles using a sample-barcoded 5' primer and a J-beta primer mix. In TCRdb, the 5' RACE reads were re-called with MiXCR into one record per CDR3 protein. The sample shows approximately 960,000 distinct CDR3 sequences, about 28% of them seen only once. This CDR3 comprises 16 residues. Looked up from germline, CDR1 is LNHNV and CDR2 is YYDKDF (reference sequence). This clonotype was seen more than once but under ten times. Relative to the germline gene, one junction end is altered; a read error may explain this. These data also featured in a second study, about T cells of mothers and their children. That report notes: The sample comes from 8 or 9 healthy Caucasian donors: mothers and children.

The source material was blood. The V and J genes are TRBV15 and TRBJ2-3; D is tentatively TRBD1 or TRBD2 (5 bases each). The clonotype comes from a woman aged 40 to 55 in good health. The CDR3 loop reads CATSRGGIARTDTQDF. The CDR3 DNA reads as TGTGCCACCAGCAGAGGGGGGATCGCCCGCACAGATACGCAGGATTTT.